Shown below are 22 T cell receptor beta chains from a single sample sequenced in a study of T cell repertoires in cytomegalovirus infection. Via MiXCR, TCRdb re-called the reads, giving one row per CDR3 protein. The data hold hundreds of thousands of distinct CDR3 sequences, with under 40% observed a single time. The sequencing sample was made of PBMCs. The receptors were sampled from a human donor in good health (CMV status not recorded). Some clones in this sample may be carry-over from other donors' samples.

The sample holds a few counts of this clonotype. J is TRBJ1-6 and V is TRBV7-9; 8 bases align to TRBD1. The CDR3 totals 15 residues. After removal of 5 bases from V and 10 bases from J, the junction contained 10 bases not matched to a gene. The germline CDR1 and CDR2 sequences are SEHNR and FQNEAQ (reference sequence). The CDR3 sequence: CASSAGTGGGSPLHF. CDR3 bases: TGTGCCAGCAGCGCTGGGACAGGCGGCGGATCACCCCTCCACTTT.

This clonotype was observed many times. The CDR3 loop is CASSSGLAGPPWGNEQFF. The CDR3 bases are TGTGCCAGCAGCTCCGGCTTAGCGGGCCCCCCCTGGGGCAATGAGCAGTTCTTC. This chain links TRBV7-3 with TRBJ2-1; 7 bases agree with TRBD2. The germline gives CDR1 SGHTA, CDR2 FQGTGA. V was pared by 4 bases and J by 6 bases, with 18 bases of the junction left unmatched. The CDR3 covers 18 residues.

This clonotype was recorded many times. The chain uses TRBV18 and TRBJ1-1; 7 bases match TRBD1. V lost 8 bases and J lost 2; bases outside the gene matches: 8. CDR1 is KGHSH and CDR2 is LQKENI in the germline V gene. The CDR3 extends over 14 amino acids. CDR3 DNA sequence: TGTGCCAGCAGCCCACAGGGGACCAACACTGAAGCTTTCTTT. Amino acid sequence: CASSPQGTNTEAFF.

The CDR3 loop reads CASTAQGGYQETQYF. Written as DNA, the CDR3 is TGTGCCAGCACTGCACAAGGAGGGTACCAAGAGACCCAGTACTTC. This chain joins TRBV12-3 or TRBV12-4 and TRBJ2-5; possible D gene TRBD2, 6 bases. V was pared by 7 bases and J by 0 bases, with 15 bases between. There are 15 residues in the CDR3.

The table lists this clonotype with a few counts. The V and J genes are TRBV6-1 and TRBJ1-4; 7 bases agree with TRBD1. The CDR3 contains 16 residues. Germline loops: CDR1 MNHNS, CDR2 SASEGT. After removal of 5 bases from V and 5 bases from J, the junction contained 11 bases not matched to a gene. The CDR3 is CASSPDPGQINEKLFF. CDR3 DNA sequence: TGTGCCAGCAGTCCCGACCCGGGACAGATAAATGAAAAACTGTTTTTT.

The chain carries TRBV15 and TRBJ2-5, with D perhaps matching TRBD1 (6 bases). With 4 bases removed from V and 2 bases from J, the gap between germline ends came to 11 bases. Germline CDR1 LNHNV, CDR2 YYDKDF (reference sequence). The CDR3 has 14 amino acids. CDR3 in DNA: TGTGCCACCAGCAAGGGGGAATTTCAAGAGACCCAGTACTTC. Protein sequence: CATSKGEFQETQYF.

J is TRBJ2-2 and V is TRBV15; 9 bases align to TRBD1. The germline V gene has CDR1 LNHNV and CDR2 YYDKDF (reference sequence). This CDR3 has 15 residues. The V gene end was trimmed by 8 bases and the J gene end by 5 bases; junction bases not matched to a gene: 9. In DNA form, the CDR3 reads TGTGCCACCCATAATCGGGACAGGGAAACCGGGGAGCTGTTTTTT. It translates to CATHNRDRETGELFF.

This chain uses TRBV5-1 with TRBJ1-2; D is undetermined. V was clipped by 0 bases and J by 5 bases, with 17 bases between them. From germline, CDR1 is SGHRS and CDR2 YFSETQ. The CDR3 extends over 16 amino acids. The CDR3 loop reads CASSLGAETVKYGYTF. Written as DNA, the CDR3 is TGCGCCAGCAGCTTGGGCGCGGAAACGGTGAAGTATGGCTACACCTTC.

This clonotype came up a few times. The chain uses TRBV11-1 and TRBJ1-5, with TRBD1 matching over 10 bases. There are 15 residues in the CDR3. Germline V CDR1 and CDR2: SGHAT, FQDESV (reference sequence). The V and J ends lost 5 bases and 5 bases, in that order; junction bases with no gene match: 6. The DNA for the CDR3 is TGTGCCAGCAGCCTATCGGACAGGGGGGATCAGCCCCAGCATTTT. Protein sequence: CASSLSDRGDQPQHF.

This chain joins TRBV28 and TRBJ1-4, with D unclear. V gave up 5 bases and J gave up 8 bases, with 6 bases separating them. This CDR3 region has 11 residues. The germline gives CDR1 MDHEN, CDR2 SYDVKM. CDR3 nucleotide sequence: TGTGCCAGCAGTGATAGGGAAAAACTGTTTTTT. It specifies CASSDREKLFF.

This clonotype was observed a few times. This chain joins TRBV6-1 and TRBJ2-3, with TRBD2 matching over 13 bases. The germline V gene encodes CDR1 MNHNS and CDR2 SASEGT. This CDR3 is 15 amino acids long. V was pared by 10 bases and J by 4 bases, with 8 bases of the junction left unmatched. CDR3 amino acids: CATRLAGGPPDTQYF. In nucleotides, the CDR3 is TGTGCCACCCGACTAGCGGGGGGTCCTCCAGATACGCAGTATTTT.

This clonotype was detected only a few times. The rearrangement uses TRBV20-1 and TRBJ2-7; D unclear. The germline V gene has CDR1 DFQATT and CDR2 SNEGSKA (reference sequence). Trimming left V 6 bases short and J 4 bases short, with 13 bases between. This CDR3 spans 12 amino acids. CDR3 amino acids: CSASRQIYEQYF. The CDR3 coding sequence is TGCAGTGCCTCGCGGCAGATTTACGAGCAGTACTTC.

This chain links TRBV6-5 with TRBJ2-7, with TRBD2 as a possible D gene (6 bases). The CDR3 length is 15 residues. The V end was cut by 4 bases, the J end by 6 bases, with 19 bases between. The germline V gene encodes CDR1 MNHEY and CDR2 SVGAGI. The CDR3 DNA reads TGTGCCAGCAGTTTAAAACGACCCCGGGGAGGCGAGCAGTACTTC. It is translated as CASSLKRPRGGEQYF.

This clonotype was observed a single time. V and J are TRBV20-1 and TRBJ2-1; 7 bases match TRBD2. After removal of 5 bases from V and 12 bases from J, the junction contained 13 bases not matched to a gene. The CDR3 has 13 residues. Per germline, CDR1 DFQATT and CDR2 SNEGSKA (reference sequence). CDR3 sequence (DNA): TGCAGTGCTGACCCAACGGCTAGCGGCTGGCAGTTCTTC. Translated: CSADPTASGWQFF.

On this clonotype: This is likely a read error, given that the CDR3 carries no conserved phenylalanine or tryptophan at its end. J is TRBJ2-7 and V is TRBV11-2, with a tentative D call TRBD1 (5 bases). The CDR3 is 11 amino acids. The V end lost 3 bases, the J end lost 5 bases, and 5 bases lay between the germline ends. Per the germline V gene, CDR1 is SGHAT and CDR2 is FQNNGV. CDR3: CASSLGHEQYL. CDR3 DNA sequence: TGTGCCAGCAGCTTGGGGCACGAGCAGTACTTA.

The V gene is TRBV28, the J gene TRBJ2-5; 10 nucleotides agree with TRBD2. The CDR3 sequence is 17 residues long. J was trimmed by 2 bases and V by 3 bases; bases with no gene match: 9. Germline values: CDR1 MDHEN, CDR2 SYDVKM. CDR3 region: CASSFELAGRYQETQYF. CDR3 nucleotides: TGTGCCAGCAGTTTTGAACTAGCGGGGAGATATCAAGAGACCCAGTACTTC.

The V gene is TRBV19, the J gene TRBJ1-2; 9 bases map to TRBD1. V shed 5 bases and J 5 bases; nucleotides not matched to a gene: 15. The CDR3 length is 17 residues. The germline CDR1 and CDR2 sequences are LNHDA and SQIVND (reference sequence). The CDR3 loop reads CASSQPGTGRIIYGYTF. The CDR3, as DNA: TGTGCCAGTAGTCAACCCGGGACAGGGCGGATTATATATGGCTACACCTTC.

A few counts support this clonotype. This chain links TRBV28 with TRBJ1-4; TRBD1 matches at 10 bases. This CDR3 region has 16 residues. The germline CDR1 and CDR2 sequences are MDHEN and SYDVKM. V trimming: 4 bases; J trimming: 8 bases; junction bases outside the gene matches: 10. CDR3 loop: CASSSRDRGGQEKLFF. As DNA, the CDR3 is TGTGCCAGCAGTTCCCGGGACAGGGGAGGGCAGGAAAAACTGTTTTTT.

The chain uses TRBV3-1 and TRBJ1-4; D is unresolved. This CDR3 is 16 amino acids long. Deletions cut 6 bases from V and 0 bases from J, with 14 bases between. Germline V CDR1 and CDR2: LGHDT, YNNKEL (reference sequence). CDR3 DNA sequence: TGTGCCAGCAGAAAAGACGGCAGCGCAACTAATGAAAAACTGTTTTTT. It translates to CASRKDGSATNEKLFF.

CDR3 sequence: CASSPVAAGYGYTF. Here the CDR3 DNA reads TGCGCCAGCAGCCCCGTTGCGGCGGGTTATGGCTACACCTTC. The rearrangement uses TRBV4-3 and TRBJ1-2; D remains ambiguous. V was pared by 4 bases and J by 5 bases, with 14 bases between. This CDR3 has 14 amino acids. Germline V gene lookup returns CDR1 LGHNA and CDR2 YSLEER.

This clonotype was counted only a few times. The chain has TRBV29-1 and TRBJ1-2; 7 bases match TRBD1. V lost 3 bases and J lost 2; bases outside the gene matches: 3. In germline, CDR1 is SQVTM, CDR2 ANQGSEA. There are 13 residues in the CDR3. In DNA, the CDR3 is TGCAGCGTTGAGACAGGGTCAAACTATGGCTACACCTTC. Its protein is CSVETGSNYGYTF. Full variable domain (rest looked up from reference TRBV29-1 and TRBJ1-2): SAVISQKPSRDICQRGTSLTIQCQVDSQVTMMFWYRQQPGQSLTLIATANQGSEATYESGFVIDKFPISRPNLTFSTLTVSNMSPEDSSIYLCSVETGSNYGYTFGSGTRLTVV.

This clonotype was detected ten times or more. The chain combines TRBV12-3 or TRBV12-4 with TRBJ2-2; maybe TRBD1 (6 bases). V was trimmed by 5 bases and J by 4 bases, leaving 17 bases between them. The CDR3 covers 16 residues. The CDR3 nucleotides read TGTGCCAGCAGTCATCGACAGGCTCGAAGCACCGGGGAGCTGTTTTTT. It encodes CASSHRQARSTGELFF.